This T cell receptor (beta chain) is from a study of PD-1 blockade in classical Hodgkin lymphoma (dated by TCRdb to about 2020). With respect to the entire study: Nivolumab dosing was 3 mg/kg intravenously every 2 weeks, continuing until either disease progression or unacceptable toxicity. To define a peripheral blood immune signature of response to PD-1 blockade in classical Hodgkin lymphoma, the study combined TCR beta sequencing with CyTOF. What the work shows at the level of the full study, not this receptor alone: Patients starting nivolumab less than 1 year after ASCT had lower diversity and were excluded from later analyses to avoid confounding by immune reconstitution. Trial patients with a complete response had baseline diversity similar to that of newly diagnosed patients, while partial responders and progressors had significantly lower diversity. Baseline TCR diversity was reported as lower in newly diagnosed patients than in healthy donors, and lower still in relapsed/refractory patients. A significant rise by C4D1 was seen in CD4+ but not CD8+ TCR diversity (p=0.0027 vs p=0.16), with the rise being most apparent in complete responders (p=0.02). The study was restricted to a single clinical trial cohort, and the causes of repertoire differences, possibly disease activity or prior therapy, were left undefined.

The sample's time point label, in plain terms: cycle 1 day 1 (C1D1), immediately before nivolumab initiation. Relapse after autologous stem cell transplantation had occurred in all trial patients, and cohorts A, B and C were distinguished by prior brentuximab vedotin exposure. The trial cohort comprised approximately 55 patients with relapsed/refractory classical Hodgkin lymphoma whose best overall responses were complete response, partial response or progressive disease. Trial patients were treated with single-agent nivolumab in the multi-cohort phase II CheckMate 205 trial. An independent review committee assessed best overall response by applying the 2007 International Working Group response criteria. PBMCs from the trial were collected at three points: immediately before nivolumab initiation (C1D1), and during therapy at cycle 2 day 1 and cycle 4 day 1. After peripheral blood was drawn into 8 mL Vacutainer Cell Preparation Tubes, PBMCs were isolated by centrifugation and then cryopreserved.

CDR1 and CDR2 (SNHLY, FYNNEI) derive from the germline V gene. The CDR3 has 15 amino acids, counting the end cysteine and phenylalanine. The DNA shown is the 45-base CDR3, in frame from base 1. Compared with germline, V lacks 5 bases and J lacks 6 bases; bases without a gene match: 4. Points on this clone: The antigen this receptor binds is unknown. No base quality information exists; no much larger clone differs at one position.

The Qiagen DNeasy kit was used to extract genomic DNA both from unsorted PBMCs and from the negatively selected CD4+ and CD8+ fractions. Amplification of TCR beta CDR3 regions was done by immunoSEQ multiplex PCR with primers that anneal to V and J segments. A synthetic immune receptor repertoire was used to minimize amplification bias, and any remaining bias was removed computationally after sequencing. Under the source paper's analysis protocol: Repertoire diversity was quantified as the Shannon entropy index using custom Python scripts. The unsorted, CD4+ and CD8+ repertoires were each analyzed separately, with the exception of combined analyses, where CD4+ and CD8+ sequences were merged in silico. A clone counted as expanded when the clone's frequency after treatment rose at least 2-fold relative to C1D1, and clones undetected at baseline were given a pseudocount of 0.5. Clones with 0 or 1 copy at C1D1 were defined as singleton clones, while clones with 2 or more copies were defined as non-singleton clones. Clones expanded in unsorted samples were assigned a CD4+, CD8+ or unknown annotation through matching of protein sequences in sorted samples from the same patient. Diversity changes from C1D1 to C4D1 were tested in paired samples using Wilcoxon tests. The table comes from immuneACCESS by way of TCRdb, which keeps in-frame sequences with V and J called. Part of the clones is missing from these tables; in studies checked, under half for an unresolved V gene and the rest for unknown reasons. V and J calls plus clone size are reproduced from that table; the DNA served to infer D and trimming. Counted in this sample were approximately 84,000 clones; around 86% of them appeared once. About 20% of the sample rests with the top ten.

The material was peripheral blood mononuclear cells (PBMCs), obtained at baseline. The rearrangement joined TRBV2 to TRBJ2-1; TRBD2 agrees with 13 junctional bases. This receptor was identified in a human donor with classical Hodgkin lymphoma. The nucleotides are TGTGCCAGCAGTCCTACTAGCGGGGGGGTCAATGAGCAGTTCTTC. This yields the protein CASSPTSGGVNEQFF.